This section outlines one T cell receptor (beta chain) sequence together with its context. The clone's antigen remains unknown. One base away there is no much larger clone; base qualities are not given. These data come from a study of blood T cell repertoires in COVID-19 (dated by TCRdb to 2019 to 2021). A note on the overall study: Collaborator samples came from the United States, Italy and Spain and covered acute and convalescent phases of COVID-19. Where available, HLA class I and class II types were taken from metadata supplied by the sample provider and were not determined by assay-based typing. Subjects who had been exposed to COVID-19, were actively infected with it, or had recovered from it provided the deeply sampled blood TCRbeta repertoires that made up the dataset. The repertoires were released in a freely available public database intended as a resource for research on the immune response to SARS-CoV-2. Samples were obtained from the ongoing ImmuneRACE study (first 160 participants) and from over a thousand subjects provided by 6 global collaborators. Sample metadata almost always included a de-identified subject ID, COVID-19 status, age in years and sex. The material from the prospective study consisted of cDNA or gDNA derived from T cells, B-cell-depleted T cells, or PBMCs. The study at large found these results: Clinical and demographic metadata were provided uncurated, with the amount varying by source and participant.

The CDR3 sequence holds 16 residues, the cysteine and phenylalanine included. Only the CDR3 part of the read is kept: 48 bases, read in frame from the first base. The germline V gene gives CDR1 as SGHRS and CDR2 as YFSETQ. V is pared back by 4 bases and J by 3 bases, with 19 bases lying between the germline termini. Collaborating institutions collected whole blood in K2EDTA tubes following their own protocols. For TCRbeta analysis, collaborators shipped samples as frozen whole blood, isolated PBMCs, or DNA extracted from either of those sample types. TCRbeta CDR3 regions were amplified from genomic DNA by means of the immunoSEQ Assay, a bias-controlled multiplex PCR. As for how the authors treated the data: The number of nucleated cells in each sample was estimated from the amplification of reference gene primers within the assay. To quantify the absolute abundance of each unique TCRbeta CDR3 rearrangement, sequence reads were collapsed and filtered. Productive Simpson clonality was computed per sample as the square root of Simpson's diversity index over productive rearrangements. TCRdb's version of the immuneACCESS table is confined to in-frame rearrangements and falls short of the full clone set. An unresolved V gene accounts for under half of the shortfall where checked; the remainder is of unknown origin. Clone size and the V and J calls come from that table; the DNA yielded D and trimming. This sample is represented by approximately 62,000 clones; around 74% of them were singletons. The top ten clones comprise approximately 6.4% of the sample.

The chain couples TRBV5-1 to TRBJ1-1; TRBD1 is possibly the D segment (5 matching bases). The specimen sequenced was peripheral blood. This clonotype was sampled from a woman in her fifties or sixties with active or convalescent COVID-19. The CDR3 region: CASSLSGRWDDTEAFF. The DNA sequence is TGCGCCAGCAGCCTGTCAGGGCGATGGGATGACACTGAAGCTTTCTTT.